The rows below give T cell receptor beta chains drawn from one sample of a study of shared clonotypes between healthy human individuals. The protocol was immunoSEQ multiplex PCR, while the TCRdb copy is restricted to in-frame clones and leaves out a portion. The sample contains more than 2,000,000 clones, over 85% of which appear only once. Sample: naive CD4+ T cells from PBMCs. The source is a young man in good health. Some clones in this sample may be carry-over from other donors' samples. CDR3s include the opening cysteine and the closing phenylalanine or tryptophan. D genes are given only for firm matches. The size of a clone is reported for some rows only, either as once, few or many, or as a class for expanded clones.

j_gene,abundance,len,d_gene,v_gene,CDR3nt,CDR3aa
TRBJ1-1,.,13,.,TRBV18,TGTGCCAGCTCACCTGACCAAAACACTGAAGCTTTCTTT,CASSPDQNTEAFF
TRBJ1-5,.,17,.,TRBV18,TGTGCCAGCTCACCCATGCATGGGGCTTTGAGCAATCAGCCCCAGCATTTT,CASSPMHGALSNQPQHF
TRBJ2-5,.,17,TRBD1,TRBV18,TGTGCCAGCTCACCTCCGGGACAGGGGGCGTCAGGAGAGACCCAGTACTTC,CASSPPGQGASGETQYF
TRBJ1-1,.,14,.,TRBV5-8,TGTGCCAGCAGCGCCTCGGCGGGAAACACTGAAGCTTTCTTT,CASSASAGNTEAFF
TRBJ2-5,.,14,.,TRBV5-5,TGTGCCAGCAGCTATGGGGGGGCCTCAGAGACCCAGTACTTC,CASSYGGASETQYF
TRBJ2-1,.,16,TRBD2,TRBV28,TGTGCCAGCAGGTTCACTAGCGCGAGCTCCTACAATGAGCAGTTCTTC,CASRFTSASSYNEQFF
TRBJ1-1,.,16,TRBD1,TRBV4-3,TGCGCCAGCAGCCAAGGGCATGGGACAGGTCGGACTGAAGCTTTCTTT,CASSQGHGTGRTEAFF
TRBJ2-7,.,13,TRBD1,TRBV10-3,TGTGCCATCAGAGCCGGGACAGGGGGCTTTCAGTACTTC,CAIRAGTGGFQYF
TRBJ2-7,.,12,TRBD1,TRBV14,TGTGCCAGCAGCCAAGGCAGGGGGAAGCAGTACTTC,CASSQGRGKQYF
TRBJ2-7,.,15,TRBD1,TRBV28,TGTGCCAGCGGCCGACCGGGACAGGGGACCTACGAGCAGTACTTC,CASGRPGQGTYEQYF
TRBJ1-2,.,14,TRBD1,TRBV6-5,TGTGCCAGCAGTTACTCGGGACTAAGGGGGCGCCTCACCTTC,CASSYSGLRGRLTF
TRBJ1-2,.,14,.,TRBV7-2,TGTGCCAGCAGCTACCGGGACGGATACTATGGCTACACCTTC,CASSYRDGYYGYTF
TRBJ2-1,once,15,TRBD2,TRBV7-3,TGTGCCAGCAGCTTACTAGCGGGAGCGGACAATGAGCAGTTCTTC,CASSLLAGADNEQFF
TRBJ2-1,.,15,TRBD2,TRBV28,TGTGCCAGCAGCCTAGCGGGAGTCTTATACAATGAGCAGTTCTTC,CASSLAGVLYNEQFF
TRBJ2-4,once,20,.,TRBV11-2,TGTGCCAGCAGCTTAGATCCGAGCGGCAGGGGCCTTATAGCCAAAAACATTCAGTACTTC,CASSLDPSGRGLIAKNIQYF
TRBJ2-7,.,18,TRBD2,TRBV7-8,TGTGCCAGCAGCCCAGGACTAGCGGGAGGGACTACTACCTACGAGCAGTACTTC,CASSPGLAGGTTTYEQYF
TRBJ1-5,.,16,TRBD1,TRBV5-6,TGTGCCAGCAGCCGAATACAGGGGTCGAGCAATCAGCCCCAGCATTTT,CASSRIQGSSNQPQHF
TRBJ2-7,.,14,TRBD2,TRBV7-7,TGTGCCAGCAGCCCATGGACTAGTTTCTACGAGCAGTACTTC,CASSPWTSFYEQYF
TRBJ2-7,.,15,TRBD2,TRBV28,TGTGCCAGCAGTTTAGTCTCTAGCGGATCCTACGAGCAGTACTTC,CASSLVSSGSYEQYF
TRBJ1-1,once,15,TRBD1,TRBV7-2,TGTGCCAGCAGCCCGCAGACAGGGGTGAACACTGAAGCTTTCTTT,CASSPQTGVNTEAFF
TRBJ1-2,.,15,TRBD1,TRBV25-1,TGTGCCAGTTCGGGGGCCGGGACAGGGGCTTATGGCTACACCTTC,CASSGAGTGAYGYTF
TRBJ1-5,.,14,TRBD1,TRBV6-6,TGTGCCAGCAGTATCCGACAGGGGGGGCAGCCCCAGCATTTT,CASSIRQGGQPQHF
TRBJ2-7,.,15,TRBD1,TRBV18,TGTGCCAGCTCAACGACAGGGGGTATCTCCTACGAGCAGTACTTC,CASSTTGGISYEQYF
TRBJ1-6,once,17,TRBD1,TRBV11-2,TGTGCCAGCAGACTCGCGTCCGGCAGGGGGCAAGGTTCACCCCTCCACTTT,CASRLASGRGQGSPLHF
TRBJ1-2,once,15,TRBD1,TRBV10-3,TGTGCCATCAGTGGCCGGGACAGGGGGCCCTATGGCTACACCTTC,CAISGRDRGPYGYTF
TRBJ1-2,once,11,.,TRBV20-1,TGCAGTGCTAGACATGGGGGAGGCTACACCTTC,CSARHGGGYTF
TRBJ2-1,once,16,.,TRBV18,TGTGCCAGCTCACCGAACCCTCTTGGGCTTCGGGATGAGCAGTTCTTC,CASSPNPLGLRDEQFF
TRBJ2-2,few,17,TRBD2,TRBV4-1,TGCGCCAGCAGCCAAGAAAGGGGACTAGCGGACACCGGGGAGCTGTTTTTT,CASSQERGLADTGELFF
TRBJ2-7,.,15,TRBD1,TRBV6-5,TGTGCCAGCAGATACGGGACAGGGGGTTCCTACGAGCAGTACTTC,CASRYGTGGSYEQYF
TRBJ2-3,.,15,.,TRBV28,TGTGCCAGCAGTTTAGCGCGGACAGGCACAGATACGCAGTATTTT,CASSLARTGTDTQYF
TRBJ1-4,.,14,TRBD1,TRBV7-2,TGTGCCAGCAGCTTAATGACAGGGAATGAAAAACTGTTTTTT,CASSLMTGNEKLFF
TRBJ2-1,.,16,.,TRBV5-4,TGTGCCAGCAGCTTGGGGTCAGGGGCTACCTACAATGAGCAGTTCTTC,CASSLGSGATYNEQFF
TRBJ1-2,.,15,TRBD1,TRBV14,TGTGCCAGCAGCCTCTCGACAGGGTATACCTATGGCTACACCTTC,CASSLSTGYTYGYTF
TRBJ1-5,once,12,.,TRBV28,TGTGCCAGCAGCCTGCCAGACCATCCCCAGCATTTT,CASSLPDHPQHF
TRBJ2-2,.,19,.,TRBV27,TGTGCCAGCAGTTCGCGGGACGGGACCCCAGCGGGTGGCACCGGGGAGCTGTTTTTT,CASSSRDGTPAGGTGELFF
TRBJ1-2,.,11,.,TRBV2,TGTGCCAGCAGTTCTGAATATGGCTACACCTTC,CASSSEYGYTF
TRBJ2-2,.,14,.,TRBV10-1,TGCGCCAGCAGTGAGACAGTCGGCACCGGGGAGCTGTTTTTT,CASSETVGTGELFF
TRBJ2-5,.,14,TRBD1,TRBV11-2,TGTGCCAGCAGCTTAGGGACAGGGGGGGAGACCCAGTACTTC,CASSLGTGGETQYF
TRBJ1-5,.,15,.,TRBV28,TGTGCCAGCACCGGGAGGGCTTCGGGCAATCAGCCCCAGCATTTT,CASTGRASGNQPQHF
TRBJ1-1,.,12,.,TRBV10-2,TGCGCCAGCATCGGCCAGAACACTGAAGCTTTCTTT,CASIGQNTEAFF
TRBJ1-5,.,20,TRBD1,TRBV28,TGTGCCAGCAGTTCTCACCCCGGGACAGGGGGCGCGGGTAGCAATCAGCCCCAGCATTTT,CASSSHPGTGGAGSNQPQHF
TRBJ2-1,.,14,.,TRBV18,TGTGCCAGCTCACCAAGTCCAGTCAACAATGAGCAGTTCTTC,CASSPSPVNNEQFF
TRBJ2-5,.,13,TRBD1,TRBV7-3,TGTGCCAGCAGCTCCGGTGACAGGGGGACCCAGTACTTC,CASSSGDRGTQYF
TRBJ2-2,.,15,TRBD1,TRBV5-1,TGCGCCAGCAGCTTGGTGGGGACAGGGGCCGGGGAGCTGTTTTTT,CASSLVGTGAGELFF
TRBJ1-1,.,11,.,TRBV28,TGTGCCAGCAGTTTTGTTGGGGGAGCTTTCTTT,CASSFVGGAFF
TRBJ2-5,.,15,.,TRBV19,TGTGCCAGTAGTCCCCGGGGCAGTCTAGCAGAGACCCAGTACTTC,CASSPRGSLAETQYF
TRBJ1-5,.,15,.,TRBV2,TGTGCCAGCAGCCCAAGTTGGGGAGGCAATCAGCCCCAGCATTTT,CASSPSWGGNQPQHF
TRBJ2-1,.,13,.,TRBV4-3,TGCGCCAGCAGCCAAGATCTTATATATGAGCAGTTCTTC,CASSQDLIYEQFF
TRBJ1-2,.,14,TRBD1,TRBV19,TGTGCCAGTAGTGGGACAGGGGAAAACTATGGCTACACCTTC,CASSGTGENYGYTF
TRBJ1-1,once,15,.,TRBV7-3,TGTGCCAGCAGCTTGAACCGGGCCATGAACACTGAAGCTTTCTTT,CASSLNRAMNTEAFF
TRBJ2-4,.,19,.,TRBV21-1,TGTGCCAGCAGCAAAAGGAGGACTAACAAACCTCTAGCCAAAAACATTCAGTACTTC,CASSKRRTNKPLAKNIQYF